What follows is one T cell receptor (beta chain) and its context. Antigen: not known. This record belongs to a study of blood T cells in healthy people across ages. Study findings and constraints: Fewer expanded clones and more diversity marked long-lived versus aged donors. Researchers report that TCR beta diversity correlated strongly with naive T cell percentage.

Peripheral blood from each donor was collected in a volume of approximately 9.2 milliliters. Isolation per sample recovered at least 7 million PBMCs. The CDR3 covers 14 residues. Trimming removed 1 base at V and 1 base at J, with 5 bases between. CDR1 and CDR2 (germline): SGHTA, FQGNSA. The authors ran a second PCR of about 6 to 11 cycles using a sample-barcoded 5' primer and a J-beta primer mix. TCRdb redid the calling of the 5' RACE reads with MiXCR, one entry per CDR3 protein. The sample lists around 650,000 distinct CDR3 sequences, about 43% occurring once. The sequence came from a man older than 75 in good health. Sequenced sample: blood. The V and J genes are TRBV7-2 and TRBJ1-3; D ambiguous. CDR3 in amino acids: CASSLGRSGNTIYF. The DNA for the CDR3 is TGTGCCAGCAGCTTAGGGAGATCTGGAAACACCATATATTTT.